This T cell receptor beta chain comes out of a study of OX40 agonist ivuxolimab in advanced cancers. Study-level information: Patients receiving dose escalation had hepatocellular carcinoma, melanoma, renal cell or head and neck cancer. Of mixed ages from about 23 to 79 and averaging roughly 64 years, the group was approximately 80% male. Findings and limits, study-wide: In the 0.1 to 3.0 mg/kg range, CD4+ and CD8+ blood T cells had expanded clonally by week 6. On average, CD8+ T cells had more expanded clones than CD4+.

Comment on this clone: Antigen specificity is unknown.

CDR1 is GTSNPN, CDR2 SVGIG, per germline (reference sequence). This CDR3 contains 18 residues. Between the trimmed V and J ends, which lost 0 bases and 0 bases, there was a span of 15 bases. The table came from immunoSEQ multiplex PCR; TCRdb's copy has only in-frame clones and leaves some out. The profile covers 80,000 to 95,000 clones, with about 88% appearing a single time and around 0.78% taken by the ten largest. This specimen was CD4+ or CD8+ T cells sorted from blood, taken in a trial of the OX40 agonist ivuxolimab. The clonotype was recovered from an adult with an advanced solid tumor such as melanoma, head and neck, liver or kidney cancer. The rearrangement links TRBV30 to TRBJ2-6, with a weak D call TRBD1 (7 bases). CDR3 residues: CAWSVGQGGNSGANVLTF. In nucleotides, the CDR3 is TGTGCCTGGAGTGTAGGGCAGGGGGGTAACTCTGGGGCCAACGTCCTGACTTTC.